The 5 T cell receptor beta chains listed next were all sequenced from one sample in a study of T cell changes during pregnancy in multiple sclerosis. The repertoire was sequenced with immunoSEQ multiplex PCR; TCRdb's copy has only in-frame clones and lacks some. Of about 92,000 clones listed, about 92% are singletons. Sequenced material: peripheral blood, taken in the first trimester of pregnancy. These receptors came from a female donor with multiple sclerosis, enrolled in a pregnancy study.

The rearrangement uses TRBV29-1 and TRBJ1-1, with D perhaps TRBD1 (5 bases). CDR1 is SQVTM and CDR2 is ANQGSEA in the germline V gene. The CDR3 runs to 13 residues. V was clipped by 6 bases and J by 3 bases, with 14 bases between them. The CDR3, as DNA: TGCAGCGTGCGGCGCCGGGGGGACACTGAAGCTTTCTTT. Amino acid sequence: CSVRRRGDTEAFF.

The rearrangement uses TRBV7-9 and TRBJ1-2; 9 bases fit TRBD1. J was trimmed by 10 bases and V by 1 base; bases with no gene match: 13. Germline V gene data show CDR1 as SEHNR and CDR2 as FQNEAQ (reference sequence). The CDR3 is 16 amino acids. The CDR3 DNA reads TGTGCCAGCAGCTTAGGGACAGGGGCTGTAGCCCTTTTCTACACCTTC. It codes for CASSLGTGAVALFYTF.

This chain joins TRBV5-1 and TRBJ1-4; D possibly corresponds to TRBD1 (5 bases). CDR3 length: 14 amino acids. The germline CDR1 and CDR2 sequences are SGHRS and YFSETQ. V shed 2 bases and J shed 8 bases, with 13 bases lying between them. CDR3 protein: CASSFQGSAEKLFF. CDR3 in DNA: TGCGCCAGCAGCTTCCAGGGATCGGCGGAAAAACTGTTTTTT.

The rearrangement uses TRBV6-5 and TRBJ2-7; TRBD1 matches 7 bases. V dropped 5 bases and J dropped 1; count of bases not matched to a gene: 2. The CDR3 is 13 residues long. The germline V gene has CDR1 MNHEY and CDR2 SVGAGI. This chain's CDR3 is CASSRQGSYEQYF. DNA of the CDR3: TGTGCCAGCAGTAGACAGGGTTCCTACGAGCAGTACTTC.

The rearrangement uses TRBV18 and TRBJ1-2; 11 bases map to TRBD1. The ends lost 5 bases at V and 2 bases at J; junction bases unmatched: 7. This CDR3 region has 16 residues. Germline V CDR1 and CDR2: KGHSH, LQKENI. The CDR3 loop is CASSSGQGAPNYGYTF. The DNA for the CDR3 is TGTGCCAGCTCATCCGGACAGGGGGCGCCGAACTATGGCTACACCTTC. The whole variable domain, filled in from reference TRBV18 and TRBJ1-2, reads NAGVMQNPRHLVRRRGQEARLRCSPMKGHSHVYWYRQLPEEGLKFMVYLQKENIIDESGMPKERFSAEFPKEGPSILRIQQVVRGDSAAYFCASSSGQGAPNYGYTFGSGTRLTVV.